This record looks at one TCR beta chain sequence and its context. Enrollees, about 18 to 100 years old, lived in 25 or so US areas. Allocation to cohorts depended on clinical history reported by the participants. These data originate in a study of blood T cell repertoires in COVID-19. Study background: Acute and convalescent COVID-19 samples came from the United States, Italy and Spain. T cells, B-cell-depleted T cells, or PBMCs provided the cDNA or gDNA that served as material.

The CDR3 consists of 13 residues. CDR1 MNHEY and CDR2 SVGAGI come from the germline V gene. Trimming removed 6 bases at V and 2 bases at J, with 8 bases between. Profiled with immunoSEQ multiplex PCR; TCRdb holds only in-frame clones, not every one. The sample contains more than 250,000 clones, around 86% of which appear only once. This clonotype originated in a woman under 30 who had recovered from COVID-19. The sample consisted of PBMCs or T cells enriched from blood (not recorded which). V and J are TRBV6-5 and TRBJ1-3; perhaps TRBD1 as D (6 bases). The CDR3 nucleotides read TGTGCCAGCAGAGACAGGCCTGGAAACACCATATATTTT. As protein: CASRDRPGNTIYF.